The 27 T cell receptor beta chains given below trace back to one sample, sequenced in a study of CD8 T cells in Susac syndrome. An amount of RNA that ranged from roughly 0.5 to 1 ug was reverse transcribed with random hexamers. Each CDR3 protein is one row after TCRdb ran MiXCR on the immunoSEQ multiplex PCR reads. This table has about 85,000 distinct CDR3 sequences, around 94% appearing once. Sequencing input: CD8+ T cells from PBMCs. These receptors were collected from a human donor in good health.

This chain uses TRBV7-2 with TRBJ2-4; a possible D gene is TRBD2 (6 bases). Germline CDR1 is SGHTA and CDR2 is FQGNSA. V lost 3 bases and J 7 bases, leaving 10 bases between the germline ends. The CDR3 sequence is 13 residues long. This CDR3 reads CASSFAGGNIQYF. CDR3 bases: TGTGCCAGCAGCTTTGCAGGAGGGAACATTCAGTACTTC.

The CDR3 sequence: CASSQRGDSYNEQFF. CDR3 in DNA: TGCGCCAGCAGCCAAAGGGGGGACTCCTACAATGAGCAGTTCTTC. This chain links TRBV4-1 with TRBJ2-1; either TRBD1 or TRBD2 may supply D (6 bases each). V dropped 2 bases and J dropped 0 bases, with 8 bases sitting between them. CDR3 length: 15 amino acids. In germline, CDR1 is MGHRA, CDR2 YSYEKL.

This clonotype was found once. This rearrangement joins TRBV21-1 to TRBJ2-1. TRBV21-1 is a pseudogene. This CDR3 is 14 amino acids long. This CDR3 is CASRLYSVYNEQFF. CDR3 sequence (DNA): TGTGCCAGCAGGCTCTACTCGGTCTACAATGAGCAGTTCTTC.

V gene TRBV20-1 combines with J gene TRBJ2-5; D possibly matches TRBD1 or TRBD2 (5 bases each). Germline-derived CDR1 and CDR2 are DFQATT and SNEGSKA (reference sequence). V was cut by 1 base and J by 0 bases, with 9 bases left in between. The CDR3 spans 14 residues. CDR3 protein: CSARGDEYQETQYF. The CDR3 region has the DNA TGCAGTGCTAGAGGGGACGAGTACCAAGAGACCCAGTACTTC.

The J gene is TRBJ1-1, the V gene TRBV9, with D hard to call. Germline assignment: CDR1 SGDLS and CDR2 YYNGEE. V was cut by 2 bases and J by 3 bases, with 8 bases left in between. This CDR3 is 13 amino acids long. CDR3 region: CASSVALDTEAFF. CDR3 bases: TGTGCCAGCAGCGTGGCCCTGGACACTGAAGCTTTCTTT.

CDR3 coding DNA: TGTGCCAGCAGTTCTAGCCCCAAAAACATTCAGTACTTC. The encoded protein is CASSSSPKNIQYF. The rearrangement links TRBV28 to TRBJ2-4, with a possible D match to TRBD2 (5 bases). CDR3 length: 13 amino acids. Germline CDR1 is MDHEN and CDR2 is SYDVKM. V lost 4 bases and J lost 2, with 6 bases in between.

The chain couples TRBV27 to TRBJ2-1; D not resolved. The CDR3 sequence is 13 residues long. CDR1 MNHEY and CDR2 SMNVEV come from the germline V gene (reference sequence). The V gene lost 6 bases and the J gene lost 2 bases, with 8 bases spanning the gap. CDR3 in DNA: TGTGCCAGCAGGGGCGGTCCCTACAATGAGCAGTTCTTC. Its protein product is CASRGGPYNEQFF.

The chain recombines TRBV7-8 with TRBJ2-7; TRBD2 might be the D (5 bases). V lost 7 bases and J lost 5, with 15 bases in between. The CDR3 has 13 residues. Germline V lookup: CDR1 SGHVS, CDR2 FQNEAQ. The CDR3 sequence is CASIQRGGDEQYF. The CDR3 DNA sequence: TGTGCCAGCATCCAGCGTGGAGGCGACGAGCAGTACTTC.

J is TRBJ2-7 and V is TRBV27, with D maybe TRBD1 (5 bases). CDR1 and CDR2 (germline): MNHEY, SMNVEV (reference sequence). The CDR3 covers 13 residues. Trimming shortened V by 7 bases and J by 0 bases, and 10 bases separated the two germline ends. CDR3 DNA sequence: TGTGCCAGCACCCGCCAGGGCTCCTACGAGCAGTACTTC. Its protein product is CASTRQGSYEQYF.

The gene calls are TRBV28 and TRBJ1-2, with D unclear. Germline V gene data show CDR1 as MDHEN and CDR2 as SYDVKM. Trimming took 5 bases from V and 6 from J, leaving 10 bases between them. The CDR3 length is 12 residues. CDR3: CASSRRENGYTF. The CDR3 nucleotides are TGTGCCAGCAGTCGCCGGGAGAATGGCTACACCTTC.

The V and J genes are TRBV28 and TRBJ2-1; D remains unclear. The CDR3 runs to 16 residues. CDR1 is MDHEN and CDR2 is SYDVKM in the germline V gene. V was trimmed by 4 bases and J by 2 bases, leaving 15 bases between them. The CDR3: CASSSNSDFTYNEQFF. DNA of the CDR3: TGTGCCAGCAGTTCTAACTCAGACTTTACCTACAATGAGCAGTTCTTC.

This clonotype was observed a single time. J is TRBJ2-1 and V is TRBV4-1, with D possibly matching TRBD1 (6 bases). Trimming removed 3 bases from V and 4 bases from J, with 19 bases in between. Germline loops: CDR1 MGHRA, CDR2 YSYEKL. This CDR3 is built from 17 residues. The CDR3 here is CASSHSDSPYRYNEQFF. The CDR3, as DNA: TGCGCCAGCAGCCACTCGGACAGCCCGTACCGATACAATGAGCAGTTCTTC.

In DNA, the CDR3 is TGTGCCAGCAGCGGGAAATCTAACACCGGGGAGCTGTTTTTT. It codes for CASSGKSNTGELFF. This chain uses TRBV9 with TRBJ2-2; D uncertain. CDR1 and CDR2 (germline): SGDLS, YYNGEE. CDR3 length: 14 amino acids. V was clipped by 3 bases and J by 2 bases, with 8 bases between them.

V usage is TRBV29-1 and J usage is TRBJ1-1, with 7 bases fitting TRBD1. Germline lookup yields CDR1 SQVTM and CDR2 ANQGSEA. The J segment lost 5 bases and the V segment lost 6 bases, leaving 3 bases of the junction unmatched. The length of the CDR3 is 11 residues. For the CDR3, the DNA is TGCAGCGTCGGACAGGAGACTGAAGCTTTCTTT. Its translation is CSVGQETEAFF.

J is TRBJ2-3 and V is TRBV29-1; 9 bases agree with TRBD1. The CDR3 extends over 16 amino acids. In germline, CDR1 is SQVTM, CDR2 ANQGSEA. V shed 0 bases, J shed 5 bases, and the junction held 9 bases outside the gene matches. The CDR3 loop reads CSVEDPGQGPGDTQYF. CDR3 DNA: TGCAGCGTTGAAGATCCCGGACAGGGGCCTGGAGATACGCAGTATTTT.

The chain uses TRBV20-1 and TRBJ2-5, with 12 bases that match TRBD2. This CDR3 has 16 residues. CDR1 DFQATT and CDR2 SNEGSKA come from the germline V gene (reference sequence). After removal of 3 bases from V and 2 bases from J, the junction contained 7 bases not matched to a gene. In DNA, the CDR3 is TGCAGTGCTAGGTCCCTAGCGGGGGGGGAGCAAGAGACCCAGTACTTC. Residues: CSARSLAGGEQETQYF.

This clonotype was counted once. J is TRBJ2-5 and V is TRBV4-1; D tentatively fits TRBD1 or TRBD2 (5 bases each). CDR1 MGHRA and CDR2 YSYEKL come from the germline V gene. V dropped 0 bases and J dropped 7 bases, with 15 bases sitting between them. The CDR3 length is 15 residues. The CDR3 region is CASSQEVGTGGTQYF. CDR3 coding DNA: TGCGCCAGCAGCCAAGAGGTGGGGACCGGCGGGACCCAGTACTTC.

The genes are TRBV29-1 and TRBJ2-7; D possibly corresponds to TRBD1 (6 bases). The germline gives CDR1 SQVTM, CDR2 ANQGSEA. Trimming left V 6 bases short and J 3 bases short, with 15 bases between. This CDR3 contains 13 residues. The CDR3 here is CSVRTEEDYEQYF. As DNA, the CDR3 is TGCAGCGTGAGGACAGAGGAGGACTACGAGCAGTACTTC.

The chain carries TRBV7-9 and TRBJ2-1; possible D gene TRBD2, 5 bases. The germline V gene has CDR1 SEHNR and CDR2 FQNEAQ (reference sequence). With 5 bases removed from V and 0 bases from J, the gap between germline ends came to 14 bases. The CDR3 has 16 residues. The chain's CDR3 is CASSPRTGSSYNEQFF. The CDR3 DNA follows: TGTGCCAGCAGCCCAAGGACGGGAAGCTCCTACAATGAGCAGTTCTTC.

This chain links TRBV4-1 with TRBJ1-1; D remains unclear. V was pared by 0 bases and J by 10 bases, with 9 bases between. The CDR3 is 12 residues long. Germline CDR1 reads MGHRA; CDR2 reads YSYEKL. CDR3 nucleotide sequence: TGCGCCAGCAGCCAAGACCGCCGGCGAGCTTTCTTT. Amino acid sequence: CASSQDRRRAFF.

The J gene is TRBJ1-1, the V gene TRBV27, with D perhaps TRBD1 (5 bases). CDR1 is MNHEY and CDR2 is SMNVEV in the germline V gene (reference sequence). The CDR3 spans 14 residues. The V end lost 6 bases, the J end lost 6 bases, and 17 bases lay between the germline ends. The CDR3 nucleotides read TGTGCCAGCAGATTGGTCGGGGCTTCGTCTGAAGCTTTCTTT. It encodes CASRLVGASSEAFF.

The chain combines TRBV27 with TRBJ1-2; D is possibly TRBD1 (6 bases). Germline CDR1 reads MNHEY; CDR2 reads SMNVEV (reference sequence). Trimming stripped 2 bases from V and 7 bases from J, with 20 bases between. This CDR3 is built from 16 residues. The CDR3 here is CASSLGTSFALAGYTF. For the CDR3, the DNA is TGTGCCAGCAGTTTAGGGACATCCTTTGCTCTGGCTGGCTACACCTTC.

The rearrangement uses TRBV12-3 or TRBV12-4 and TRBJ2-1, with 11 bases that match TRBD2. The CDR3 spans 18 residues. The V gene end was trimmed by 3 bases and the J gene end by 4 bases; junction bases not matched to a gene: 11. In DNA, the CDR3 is TGTGCCAGCAGTTTTAGGCTAGCGGGGGGCCCCCCTTACAATGAGCAGTTCTTC. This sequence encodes CASSFRLAGGPPYNEQFF.

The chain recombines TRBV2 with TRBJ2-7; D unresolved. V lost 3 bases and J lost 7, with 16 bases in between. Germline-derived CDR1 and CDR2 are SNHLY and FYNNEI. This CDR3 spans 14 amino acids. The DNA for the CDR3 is TGTGCCAGCAGTGACGGACCGACAAAGGGTGAGCAGTACGTC. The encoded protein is CASSDGPTKGEQYV.

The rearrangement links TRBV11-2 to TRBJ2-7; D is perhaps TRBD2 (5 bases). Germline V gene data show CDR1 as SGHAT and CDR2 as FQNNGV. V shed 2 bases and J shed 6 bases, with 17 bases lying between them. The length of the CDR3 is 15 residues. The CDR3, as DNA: TGTGCCAGCAGCTTATTTGGCGGAGGAGGAGGCGAGCAGTACGTC. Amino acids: CASSLFGGGGGEQYV.

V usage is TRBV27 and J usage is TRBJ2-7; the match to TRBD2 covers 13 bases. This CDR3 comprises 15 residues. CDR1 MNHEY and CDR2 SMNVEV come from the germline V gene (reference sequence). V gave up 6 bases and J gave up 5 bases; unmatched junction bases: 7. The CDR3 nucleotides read TGTGCCAGCAGCCCAGGGACTAGCGGGGCCAACGAGCAGTACGTC. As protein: CASSPGTSGANEQYV.

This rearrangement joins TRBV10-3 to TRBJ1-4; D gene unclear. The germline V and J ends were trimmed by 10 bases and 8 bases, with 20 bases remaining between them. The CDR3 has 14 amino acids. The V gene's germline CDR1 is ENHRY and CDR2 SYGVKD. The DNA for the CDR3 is TGTGCCACCAAGGACCCGGCCGGTCGAGAAAAACTGTTTTTT. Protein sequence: CATKDPAGREKLFF.